These T cell receptor beta chains were read from a single sample in a study of regulatory T cells in long-lasting Graves disease. TCRdb itself ran the multiplex PCR reads through MiXCR, one entry per CDR3 protein. Found here are about 470,000 distinct CDR3 sequences, around 21% of them singletons; the top ten hold 6.5% to 8%. The specimen comprised peripheral blood mononuclear cells (PBMCs), sampled when the disease was refractory, from a patient treated with antithyroid drugs. The origin of the receptors is a female donor with Graves disease. Both conserved end residues are part of each CDR3. D genes are given only for firm matches. Clone size is given for some rows only: seen once, a few or many times, or a class if the clone is expanded.

size: many
J: TRBJ1-1
D: TRBD1
V: TRBV12-5
CDR3: CASGLGTGNTEAFF
DNA: TGTGCTAGTGGTTTAGGGACAGGGAACACTGAAGCTTTCTTT

size: .
J: TRBJ2-1
D: TRBD2
V: TRBV6-2/TRBV6-3
CDR3: CASSEDPGLAGTYNEQFF
DNA: TGTGCCAGCAGTGAAGACCCGGGACTAGCGGGGACCTACAATGAGCAGTTCTTC

size: many
J: TRBJ1-2
D: .
V: TRBV28
CDR3: CASTTPGGSYGYTF
DNA: TGTGCCAGCACTACCCCAGGAGGGTCATATGGCTACACCTTC

size: .
J: TRBJ1-2
D: TRBD1
V: TRBV27
CDR3: CASRQGGAGGYTF
DNA: TGTGCCAGCAGGCAGGGGGGGGCGGGCGGCTACACCTTC

size: .
J: TRBJ2-1
D: .
V: TRBV27
CDR3: CASSLWGGPNNEQFF
DNA: TGTGCCAGCAGTTTATGGGGGGGCCCTAACAATGAGCAGTTCTTC

size: few
J: TRBJ2-7
D: .
V: TRBV29-1
CDR3: CSVQDSYEQYF
DNA: TGCAGCGTTCAAGACAGCTACGAGCAGTACTTC

size: .
J: TRBJ1-1
D: TRBD1
V: TRBV5-6
CDR3: CASMTSGTVQAFF
DNA: TGTGCCAGCATGACCTCGGGGACAGTACAAGCTTTCTTT

size: .
J: TRBJ2-3
D: TRBD2
V: TRBV12-3/TRBV12-4
CDR3: CASSSGLAGGMDTQYF
DNA: TGTGCCAGCAGTTCGGGACTAGCGGGAGGTATGGATACGCAGTATTTT

size: few
J: TRBJ2-5
D: .
V: TRBV5-1
CDR3: CASSSPAARETQYF
DNA: TGCGCCAGCAGCTCCCCGGCGGCGAGGGAGACCCAGTACTTC

size: .
J: TRBJ1-2
D: TRBD1
V: TRBV4-2
CDR3: CASSQRDSPTYTF
DNA: TGTGCCAGCAGCCAACGGGACAGCCCCACGTACACCTTC

size: once
J: TRBJ2-3
D: .
V: TRBV10-1
CDR3: CASRPRGF
DNA: TGCGCCAGCCGCCCTAGAGGTTTT

size: .
J: TRBJ2-7
D: .
V: TRBV28
CDR3: CASSSNPFLEKQYF
DNA: TGTGCCAGCAGTTCAAACCCTTTTCTAGAGAAGCAGTACTTC

size: .
J: TRBJ2-7
D: TRBD1
V: TRBV6-1
CDR3: CASTRDREASYEQYF
DNA: TGTGCCAGCACTAGGGACAGGGAGGCCTCCTACGAGCAGTACTTC

size: few
J: TRBJ1-6
D: TRBD1
V: TRBV4-2
CDR3: CASSQVPGQVNSPLHF
DNA: TGTGCCAGCAGCCAAGTTCCGGGACAGGTTAATTCACCCCTCCACTTT

size: many
J: TRBJ2-7
D: .
V: TRBV6-9
CDR3: CASSYTAEQYF
DNA: TGTGCCAGCAGTTACACAGCCGAGCAGTACTTC

size: many
J: TRBJ2-5
D: .
V: TRBV3-1
CDR3: CASSRRTAQETQYF
DNA: TGTGCCAGCAGCCGGAGGACAGCTCAAGAGACCCAGTACTTC

size: .
J: TRBJ1-3
D: TRBD1
V: TRBV28
CDR3: CAGSNFIETGGPSGNTIYF
DNA: TGTGCCGGCAGTAACTTCATCGAGACAGGGGGACCCTCTGGAAACACCATATATTTT

size: few
J: TRBJ2-7
D: TRBD1
V: TRBV7-9
CDR3: CASSFDRDSFF
DNA: TGTGCCAGCAGCTTCGACCGGGACAGTTTTTTC

size: once
J: TRBJ2-7
D: .
V: TRBV10-2
CDR3: CASTGGAAYEQYF
DNA: TGCGCCAGCACGGGCGGGGCGGCCTACGAGCAGTACTTC

size: .
J: TRBJ1-2
D: .
V: TRBV2
CDR3: CASSARGDYGYTF
DNA: TGTGCCAGCAGTGCCCGGGGGGACTATGGCTACACCTTC

size: few
J: TRBJ2-4
D: .
V: TRBV5-8
CDR3: CASCLSSGVNIQYF
DNA: TGTGCCAGCTGCTTAAGTTCAGGGGTGAACATTCAGTACTTC

size: .
J: TRBJ2-1
D: TRBD2
V: TRBV5-1
CDR3: CASSLDPAGVLEQFF
DNA: TGCGCCAGCAGCTTGGATCCAGCGGGAGTTCTTGAGCAGTTCTTC

size: many
J: TRBJ1-2
D: .
V: TRBV12-3/TRBV12-4
CDR3: CASSGGGTNYGYTF
DNA: TGTGCCAGCAGTGGGGGGGGGACCAACTATGGCTACACCTTC

size: few
J: TRBJ2-2
D: TRBD1
V: TRBV28
CDR3: CASSSPGTGKSGGELFF
DNA: TGTGCCAGCAGTTCGCCTGGGACAGGGAAGAGTGGCGGGGAGCTGTTTTTT